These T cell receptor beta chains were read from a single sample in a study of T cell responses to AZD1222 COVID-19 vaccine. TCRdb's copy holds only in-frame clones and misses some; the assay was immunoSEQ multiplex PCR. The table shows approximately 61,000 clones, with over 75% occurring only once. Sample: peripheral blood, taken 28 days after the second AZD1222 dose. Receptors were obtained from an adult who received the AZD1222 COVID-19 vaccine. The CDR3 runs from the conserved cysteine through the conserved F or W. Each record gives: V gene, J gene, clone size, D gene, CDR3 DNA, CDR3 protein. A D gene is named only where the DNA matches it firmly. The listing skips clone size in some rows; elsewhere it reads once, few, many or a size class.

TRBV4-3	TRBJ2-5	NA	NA	TGCGCCAGCAGCCAAGTCCGGGGGAAAGAGACCCAGTACTTC	CASSQVRGKETQYF
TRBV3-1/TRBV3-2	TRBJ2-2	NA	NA	TGTGCCAGCAGCCATGCTCATGGGGGATCGAACACCGGGGAGCTGTTTTTT	CASSHAHGGSNTGELFF
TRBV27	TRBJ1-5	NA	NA	TGTGCCAGCAGTTTATCGTATCAGCCCCAGCATTTT	CASSLSYQPQHF
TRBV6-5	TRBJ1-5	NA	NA	TGTGCCAGCAGTTATTCTCACGATAGCAATCAGCCCCAGCATTTT	CASSYSHDSNQPQHF
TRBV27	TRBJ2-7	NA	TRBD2	TGTGCCAGCAGTTCCGGGACTAGAGGCTACGAGCAGTACTTC	CASSSGTRGYEQYF
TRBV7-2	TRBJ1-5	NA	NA	TGTGCCAGCAGCTTAGATCAGAACAATCAGCCCCAGCATTTT	CASSLDQNNQPQHF
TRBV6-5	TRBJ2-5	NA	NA	TGTGCCAGCAGCCAGACTAGACCTGGAGAGACCCAGTACTTC	CASSQTRPGETQYF
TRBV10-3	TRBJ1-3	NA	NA	TGTGCCATCAGTGAAAGTGGAAACACCATATATTTT	CAISESGNTIYF
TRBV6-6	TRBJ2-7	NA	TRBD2	TGTGCCAGCAGTAGTTCAGCGGGAGGCGAATACGAGCAGTACTTC	CASSSSAGGEYEQYF
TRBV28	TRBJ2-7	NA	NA	TGTGCCAGCAAGAACAGGTACAGGTACGAGCAGTACTTC	CASKNRYRYEQYF
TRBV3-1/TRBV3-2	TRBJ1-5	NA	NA	TGTGCCAGCAGCCAACAACCGGCTGGCAATCAGCCCCAGCATTTT	CASSQQPAGNQPQHF
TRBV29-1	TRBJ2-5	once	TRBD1	TGCAGCGTCCAGGACAGGGGAAACTTCGAGACCCAGTACTTC	CSVQDRGNFETQYF
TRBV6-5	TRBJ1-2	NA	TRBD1	TGTGCCAGCAGCTTCGGACAGGGCCTCGGTGGCTACACCTTC	CASSFGQGLGGYTF
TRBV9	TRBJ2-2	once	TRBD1	TGTGCCAGCAGCGTTTGGACAGGAGCGAACACCGGGGAGCTGTTTTTT	CASSVWTGANTGELFF
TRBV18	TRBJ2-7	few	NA	TGTGCCAGCTCACCACGGGGGGAAAACTACGAGCAGTACTTC	CASSPRGENYEQYF
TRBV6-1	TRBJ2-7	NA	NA	TGTGCCAGCAGTGAACCAACAACGGGGGACAGCTCCTACGAGCAGTACTTC	CASSEPTTGDSSYEQYF
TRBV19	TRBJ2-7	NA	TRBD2	TGTGCCAGTAGTATAGTCCCCGTCGGACTAGCGGGAGCCTCCTCCTACGAGCAGTACTTC	CASSIVPVGLAGASSYEQYF
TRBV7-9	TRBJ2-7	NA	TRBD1	TGTGCCAGCAGCTTTCTCGGACAGGGGCCAACCTACGAGCAGTACTTC	CASSFLGQGPTYEQYF
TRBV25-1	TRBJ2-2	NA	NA	TGTGCCAGCAGTTCACTGCTCGGGGAGCTGTTTTTT	CASSSLLGELFF
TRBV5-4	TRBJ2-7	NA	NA	TGTGCCAGCAGCGACAGCGGCGAGCAGTACTTC	CASSDSGEQYF
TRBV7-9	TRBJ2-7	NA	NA	TGTGCCAGCAGCTACTCCGGGACCCCCTACGAGCAGTACTTC	CASSYSGTPYEQYF
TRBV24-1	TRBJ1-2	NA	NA	TGTGCCACCAGTGATTTTTATCAGAACTATGGCTACACCTTC	CATSDFYQNYGYTF
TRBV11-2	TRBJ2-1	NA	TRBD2	TGTGCCAGCAGCCGAGCGGGACTAGCGGGAGTTAATGAGCAGTTCTTC	CASSRAGLAGVNEQFF
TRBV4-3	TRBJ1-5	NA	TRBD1	TGCGCCAGCAGCCAAACCACAGGGGTGTGGGACAATCAGCCCCAGCATTTT	CASSQTTGVWDNQPQHF
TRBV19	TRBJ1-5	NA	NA	TGTGCCAGCGGAAGGGACACCGTGAAAAATCAGCCCCAGCATTTT	CASGRDTVKNQPQHF
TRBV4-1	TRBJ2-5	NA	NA	TGCGCCAGCAGCCAATCCGGGACGGGGGGCTATGAGACCCAGTACTTC	CASSQSGTGGYETQYF